This T cell receptor (beta chain) was sequenced for a study of neurological immune-mediated disorders. V lost 8 bases, J lost 4 bases, and 6 bases lay in between. There are 12 residues in the CDR3. Germline lookup yields CDR1 MNHEY and CDR2 SVGAGI. Ten or more counts support this clonotype. The antigen is undetermined. The cDNA came from 5'RACE, which used 10-nucleotide random UMIs. TCRdb processed the 5' RACE reads anew with MiXCR; each CDR3 protein has one entry. The repertoire holds fewer than 35,000 distinct CDR3 sequences, with approximately 4.5% as singletons. Study-level points and caveats: Across subjects, no CDR3 amino acid sequence appeared in expanded clones of more than one subject, a finding that suggested private repertoires in all groups.

The sequencing input was PBMCs. The genes are TRBV6-5 and TRBJ1-6; D is unclear. The sequence was collected from a man aged 18 to 35 in good health. The CDR3 here is CASRQYNSPLHF. CDR3 coding DNA: TGTGCCAGCCGGCAGTATAATTCACCCCTCCACTTT.